Here is one T cell receptor (beta chain) with its context. This sample was included in a study of early T cells in non-severe SARS-CoV-2 infection. TCRdb re-called the 5' RACE reads with MiXCR, one entry per CDR3 protein. The sample consists of 85,000 to 90,000 distinct CDR3 sequences, approximately 14% of them appearing once. The trim removed 0 bases at V and 16 bases at J, leaving 9 bases unmatched. The CDR3 has 13 amino acids. The V gene's germline CDR1 is MNHEY and CDR2 SVGAGI. The sequencing input was whole blood. The clonotype comes from an adult who was a healthcare worker with PCR-confirmed SARS-CoV-2 infection or an uninfected control (not recorded which). The genes are TRBV6-5 and TRBJ1-3; 7 nucleotides agree with TRBD1. In nucleotides, the CDR3 is TGTGCCAGCAGTTACTCGATAAGGGACAGCTATTATTTT. As protein: CASSYSIRDSYYF.